This T cell receptor beta chain stems from a study of identical twins. Healthy Caucasians were all of the donors. Each CDR3 protein gets one entry after TCRdb re-called the 5' RACE reads with MiXCR. The sample carries a few hundred thousand distinct CDR3 sequences, 6.5% to 9.5% recorded once. This clonotype has ten or more counts. CDR1 SGHTA and CDR2 FQGNSA come from the germline V gene. The V and J ends lost 3 bases and 5 bases respectively, with 19 bases between them. The CDR3 loop spans 17 amino acids. These sequences were also reported in another study, on yellow fever vaccine responses in identical twins.

The source of this sequence is a woman aged 18 to 35 in good health. The chain has TRBV7-2 and TRBJ2-2, with D maybe TRBD2 (5 bases). Input material: CD8+ T cells sorted from blood. The CDR3 bases are TGTGCCAGCAGCTTTACCCGAGCGGAGCTAGTAACCGGGGAGCTGTTTTTT. Translation: CASSFTRAELVTGELFF.